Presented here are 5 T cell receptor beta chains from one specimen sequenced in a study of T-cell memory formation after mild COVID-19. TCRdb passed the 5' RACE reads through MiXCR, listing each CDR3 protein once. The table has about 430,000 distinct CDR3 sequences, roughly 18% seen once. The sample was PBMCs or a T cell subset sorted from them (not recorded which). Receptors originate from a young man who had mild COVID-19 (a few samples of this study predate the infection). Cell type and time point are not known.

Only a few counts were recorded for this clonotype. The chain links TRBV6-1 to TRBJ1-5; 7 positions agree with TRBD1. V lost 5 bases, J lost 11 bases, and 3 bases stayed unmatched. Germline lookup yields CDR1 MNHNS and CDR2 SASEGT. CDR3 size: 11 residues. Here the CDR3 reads CASSTQGSQHF. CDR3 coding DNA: TGTGCCAGCAGTACACAGGGGTCCCAGCATTTT.

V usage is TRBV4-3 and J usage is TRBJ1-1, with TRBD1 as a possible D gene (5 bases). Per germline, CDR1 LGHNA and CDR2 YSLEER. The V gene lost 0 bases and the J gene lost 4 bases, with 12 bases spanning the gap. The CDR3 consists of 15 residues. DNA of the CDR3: TGCGCCAGCAGCCAAGATCTTGTGGGGGTCACTGAAGCTTTCTTT. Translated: CASSQDLVGVTEAFF.

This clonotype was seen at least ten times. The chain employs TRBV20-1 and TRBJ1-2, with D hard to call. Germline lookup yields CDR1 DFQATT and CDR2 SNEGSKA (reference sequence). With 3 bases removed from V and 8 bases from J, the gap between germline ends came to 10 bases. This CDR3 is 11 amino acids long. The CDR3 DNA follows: TGCAGTGCTAGTACGAACCCCGGCTACACCTTC. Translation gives CSASTNPGYTF.

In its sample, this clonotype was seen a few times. The CDR3 here is CASNREQEAFF. DNA for the CDR3: TGTGCCAGCAACAGAGAACAGGAGGCTTTCTTT. This chain links TRBV12-3 or TRBV12-4 with TRBJ1-1, with D perhaps TRBD1 (5 bases). V dropped 7 bases and J dropped 11 bases, with 14 bases sitting between them. CDR3 length: 11 residues.

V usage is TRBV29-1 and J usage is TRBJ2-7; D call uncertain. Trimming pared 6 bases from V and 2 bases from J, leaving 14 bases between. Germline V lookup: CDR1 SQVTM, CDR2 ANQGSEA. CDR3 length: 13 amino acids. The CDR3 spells CSVSTPHAYEQYF. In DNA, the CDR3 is TGCAGCGTCTCGACTCCGCACGCCTACGAGCAGTACTTC.